This T cell receptor beta chain was obtained from a study of blood T cell repertoires in COVID-19. Germline values: CDR1 MGHRA, CDR2 YSYEKL. The CDR3 covers 14 residues. The V end was cut by 1 base, the J end by 6 bases, with 10 bases between. Repertoires were generated with immunoSEQ multiplex PCR, while TCRdb's copy carries only in-frame clones and drops some. The sample includes fewer than 500,000 clones, approximately 90% of them seen just once. The sample taken for sequencing was PBMCs or T cells enriched from blood (not recorded which). The chain employs TRBV4-1 and TRBJ2-1, with D unclear. This receptor was identified in a woman aged 18-30 years who had recovered from COVID-19. The CDR3 DNA reads as TGCGCCAGCAGCCAAGTGGCCGGAGTCAATGAGCAGTTCTTC. It yields the protein CASSQVAGVNEQFF.